The clone carrying this T cell receptor (beta chain) occurred once. Antigen specificity is unknown. The sample is drawn from a study of cytomegalovirus exposure and HLA in healthy donors. Study-wide points: It was taken for granted in presence/absence analyses that sequencing depth across donors was roughly uniform. A later analysis showed HLA-associated TCR beta chains outstripping equally common others in clonal expansion. A later examination showed that TCR association rates differed by HLA locus, with DRB1 most and HLA-C fewest.

The CDR3 is 15 amino acids. Per the germline V gene, CDR1 is LNHDA and CDR2 is SQIVND (reference sequence). With 60 Vbeta and 13 Jbeta primers, the PCR was carried out. Libraries were prepared by immunoSEQ multiplex PCR; TCRdb keeps only in-frame clonotypes and omits some of them. This sample carries 110,000 to 150,000 clones, more than 70% of them seen once, and the ten largest clones take roughly 2%. The genes are TRBV19 and TRBJ2-5, with 8 nucleotides matching TRBD1. Matching the DNA end better, TRBJ2-7 makes the J call doubtful. The sequence derives from a woman aged 40 to 50 in good health and CMV-seronegative. Sequenced: PBMCs. The CDR3 coding sequence is TGTGCCAGTAGTATAGCTGGGACAGGAAACTACGAGCAGTACTTC. It codes for CASSIAGTGNYEQYF.